The source of this TCR beta chain is a study of cytomegalovirus exposure and HLA in healthy donors. Whole-study findings and limits: Rarity marked most TCR sequences, yet some public TCRs occurred in many donors.

Primers for the PCR totalled 60 Vbeta and 13 Jbeta. The data were produced by immunoSEQ multiplex PCR, yet TCRdb's version contains in-frame clones alone and is incomplete. This sample has 72,000 or so clones, with around three quarters found just once. Donors were ostensibly healthy at sampling, although undocumented immune exposures were probable. This CDR3 spans 15 amino acids. Germline-derived CDR1 and CDR2 are SGHVS and FNYEAQ. Trimming took 4 bases from V and 6 from J, leaving 16 bases between them. Of note for this clone: Its antigen is unknown.

The chain couples TRBV7-6 to TRBJ2-1; tentative D call: TRBD2 (6 bases). The sequence came from a man younger than 35 in good health and CMV-seropositive. The sample was PBMCs. The CDR3 protein is CASSSGVGAGNEQFF. As DNA, the CDR3 is TGTGCCAGCAGCTCCGGGGTCGGAGCGGGCAATGAGCAGTTCTTC.